A single sample is the source of the 10 T cell receptor beta chains below, sequenced in a study of T cell responses to AZD1222 COVID-19 vaccine. Here immunoSEQ multiplex PCR was the method, and the copy in TCRdb shows in-frame clones only, minus some. Among about 70,000 clones listed, over 75% were seen once. The sample consisted of peripheral blood, taken on day 0 of MenACWY control vaccination. Every receptor here comes from an adult in good health.

The chain carries TRBV5-1 and TRBJ1-6; D ambiguous. Germline CDR1 SGHRS, CDR2 YFSETQ. CDR3 length: 14 residues. V shed 2 bases and J shed 7 bases, with 10 bases lying between them. CDR3 DNA sequence: TGCGCCAGCAGCTTCACGGGAGGAAATTCACCCCTCCACTTT. Translating it yields CASSFTGGNSPLHF.

V and J are TRBV7-3 and TRBJ2-2; D is unclear. Trimming removed 2 bases from V and 6 bases from J, with 7 bases in between. Germline CDR1 is SGHTA and CDR2 is FQGTGA. The CDR3 loop spans 13 amino acids. The CDR3 coding sequence is TGTGCCAGCAGCTTACAAGGGTCCGGGGAGCTGTTTTTT. This codes for CASSLQGSGELFF.

V is TRBV3-1 (or the pseudogene TRBV3-2) and J is TRBJ1-2; possibly TRBD1 for D (5 bases). This CDR3 comprises 12 residues. Between the trimmed V and J ends, which lost 10 bases and 8 bases, there was a span of 17 bases. Germline V CDR1 and CDR2: LGHDT, YNNKEL (reference sequence). CDR3 loop: CATSRGARGYTF. CDR3 DNA: TGTGCCACCTCCCGAGGGGCTCGCGGCTACACCTTC.

As to this clone: Other DNA sequences in this sample translate to the same CDR3. The chain has TRBV4-3 and TRBJ2-1; possible D gene TRBD2, 5 bases. Germline loops: CDR1 LGHNA, CDR2 YSLEER. Deletions cut 0 bases from V and 4 bases from J, with 7 bases between. This CDR3 has 14 amino acids. CDR3 sequence reads: CASSQDRGYNEQFF. The CDR3, as DNA: TGCGCCAGCAGCCAAGACCGGGGTTACAATGAGCAGTTCTTC.

In its sample, this clone was seen once. V gene TRBV6-5 combines with J gene TRBJ1-2, with TRBD1 identical over 8 bases. The J segment lost 8 bases and the V segment lost 4 bases, leaving 9 bases of the junction unmatched. The CDR3 covers 14 residues. The germline CDR1 and CDR2 sequences are MNHEY and SVGAGI. CDR3 loop: CASSSLQGARGYTF. CDR3 bases: TGTGCCAGCAGTTCTTTGCAGGGGGCTAGGGGCTACACCTTC.

The rearrangement uses TRBV27 and TRBJ1-1, with TRBD1 identical over 11 bases. The CDR3 length is 12 residues. Germline loops: CDR1 MNHEY, CDR2 SMNVEV (reference sequence). With 3 bases clipped from V and 10 bases from J, the junction kept 1 base outside the gene matches. The CDR3 spells CASSLDRGPAFF. The CDR3 nucleotides read TGTGCCAGCAGTTTGGACAGGGGGCCAGCTTTCTTT.

V and J are TRBV9 and TRBJ2-3, with D perhaps matching TRBD2 (5 bases). CDR1 and CDR2 from the germline V gene are SGDLS and YYNGEE. This CDR3 spans 14 amino acids. The ends were cut back, 4 bases at V and 2 bases at J, with 11 bases in the middle. CDR3: CASSREGDTDTQYF. CDR3 in DNA: TGTGCCAGCAGCAGAGAGGGAGACACAGATACGCAGTATTTT. Looking up the rest from reference TRBV9 and TRBJ2-3 gives the full variable domain: DSGVTQTPKHLITATGQRVTLRCSPRSGDLSVYWYQQSLDQGLQFLIQYYNGEERAKGNILERFSAQQFPDLHSELNLSSLELGDSALYFCASSREGDTDTQYFGPGTRLTVL.

CDR3 sequence (DNA): TGCAGCGTGGGACAGTTTAATGAAAAACTGTTTTTT. Encoded protein: CSVGQFNEKLFF. V gene TRBV29-1 combines with J gene TRBJ1-4, with TRBD1 identical over 7 bases. The CDR3 length is 12 residues. Germline-derived CDR1 and CDR2 are SQVTM and ANQGSEA. With 6 bases clipped from V and 4 bases from J, the junction kept 2 bases outside the gene matches.

The chain employs TRBV7-2 and TRBJ2-1; tentatively, D is TRBD2 (7 bases). This CDR3 comprises 14 residues. The V gene's germline CDR1 is SGHTA and CDR2 FQGNSA. With 6 bases removed from V and 4 bases from J, the gap between germline ends came to 13 bases. As DNA, the CDR3 is TGTGCCAGCAGGGGCGGGGGCTCTTACAATGAGCAGTTCTTC. The encoded protein is CASRGGGSYNEQFF.

V usage is TRBV6-6 and J usage is TRBJ2-3, with D perhaps matching TRBD1 (5 bases). The CDR3 totals 14 residues. Looked up from germline, CDR1 is MNHNY and CDR2 is SVGAGI (reference sequence). Trimming cost V 2 bases and J 2 bases, with 8 bases left between them. CDR3 sequence reads: CASSYGALTDTQYF. CDR3 DNA: TGTGCCAGCAGTTACGGGGCCCTCACAGATACGCAGTATTTT.